This is a list of T cell receptor beta chains from one sample in a study of T cells after yellow fever vaccination. Each CDR3 protein gets one entry after TCRdb re-called the 5' RACE reads with MiXCR. This repertoire shows 300,000 to 350,000 distinct CDR3 sequences, roughly 4% found once; its top ten account for 24%. The starting material was PBMCs, obtained 5 days after the yellow fever booster vaccination. These receptors originate from a man in his late teens or twenties who received the YFV17D yellow fever vaccine. CDR3s leave out the opening cysteine and the closing phenylalanine or tryptophan.

v_gene | CDR3aa
TRBV7-2 | ASSFRRTNSPLH
TRBV10-3 | AISTPQGEADTQY
TRBV11-1 | ASRWDRGRDRNTEAF
TRBV28 | ASSPSEEIRAQY
TRBV6-5 | ASSWSGQGIGANVLT
TRBV15 | ATSRSRGRQNEQF
TRBV20-1 | SARDPLREVTDTQY
TRBV19 | ASSIESGQGQPQH
TRBV6-6 | ASRSPAPGANYGYT
TRBV7-7 | ASSLDGGPINQPQH
TRBV20-1 | SASGTGAYEQY
TRBV24-1 | ATSDNPDNEQF
TRBV20-1 | SALTGTGRTDTQY
TRBV14 | ASSRLATDTQY
TRBV6-2/TRBV6-3 | ASSYLDGTSGYNEQF
TRBV7-9 | ASSLSLDSSYNEQF
TRBV7-3 | ASSLGSSSVEQF
TRBV6-2/TRBV6-3 | ASRRSDSLYNEQF
TRBV5-1 | ASKKQGEDGYT
TRBV24-1 | ATQGADTQY
TRBV11-2 | ASSPISGVADTQY
TRBV4-1 | ASSQEYRLLREQY
TRBV7-9 | AGSTGLSGNTIY
TRBV6-2/TRBV6-3 | ASTSRDRLTYSNQPQH
TRBV7-6 | ASSPTGTDITGELF
TRBV20-1 | SARDQRGEGADTQY
TRBV20-1 | SASTGSYEQY
TRBV9 | ASSARPRWDVYGYT
TRBV5-1 | ASSLVGQGYQETQY
TRBV7-3 | ASSLGATSLQETQY
TRBV10-3 | AISVGGRNTGELF
TRBV7-2 | ASSPSTGWAEAF
TRBV7-2 | ASSPISGGYT
TRBV4-1 | ASSQDDTYSGNTIY
TRBV12-5 | ASGLSTTEAF
TRBV6-1 | ASSDSGLGQPQH